Below, 26 T cell receptor beta chains from the same sample are listed, as sequenced in a study of T cell responses to AZD1222 COVID-19 vaccine. Method: immunoSEQ multiplex PCR; TCRdb's copy keeps in-frame clones and lacks some. Of under 200,000 clones in the sample, about nine tenths are singletons; the top ten hold approximately 1.5%. The sequenced sample was peripheral blood, obtained on day 0 of AZD1222 vaccination. All receptors come from an adult in good health.

The chain recombines TRBV6-5 with TRBJ1-1; D is unclear. This CDR3 comprises 12 residues. Trimming pared 7 bases from V and 3 bases from J, leaving 9 bases between. Germline V lookup: CDR1 MNHEY, CDR2 SVGAGI. The CDR3 reads CASIYGDTEAFF. In nucleotides, the CDR3 is TGTGCCAGCATTTATGGGGACACTGAAGCTTTCTTT.

This chain joins TRBV6-4 and TRBJ2-3; 7 nucleotides match TRBD2. V was clipped by 2 bases and J by 1 base; unmatched bases: 3. The CDR3 runs 15 residues. Germline loops: CDR1 MRHNA, CDR2 SNTAGT. The CDR3 DNA reads TGTGCCAGCAGTGACCCCCTAGCGGGCACAGATACGCAGTATTTT. Residues: CASSDPLAGTDTQYF.

This clone was counted once. J is TRBJ1-1 and V is TRBV18; D gene unclear. The length of the CDR3 is 13 residues. Trimming shortened V by 3 bases and J by 0 bases, and 5 bases separated the two germline ends. The germline gives CDR1 KGHSH, CDR2 LQKENI. This CDR3 reads CASSPSVNTEAFF. The CDR3 DNA reads TGTGCCAGCTCACCTTCAGTGAACACTGAAGCTTTCTTT. The full variable domain, its missing parts supplied by reference TRBV18 and TRBJ1-1, is NAGVMQNPRHLVRRRGQEARLRCSPMKGHSHVYWYRQLPEEGLKFMVYLQKENIIDESGMPKERFSAEFPKEGPSILRIQQVVRGDSAAYFCASSPSVNTEAFFGQGTRLTVV.

This chain joins TRBV28 and TRBJ1-5; D may be TRBD1 (5 bases). The V gene lost 2 bases and the J gene lost 6 bases, with 11 bases spanning the gap. This CDR3 has 14 amino acids. Germline CDR1 MDHEN, CDR2 SYDVKM. This chain's CDR3 is CASSLGGAGQPQHF. CDR3 DNA: TGTGCCAGCAGTTTAGGAGGGGCGGGTCAGCCCCAGCATTTT.

The chain joins TRBV5-4 to TRBJ1-2; D is undetermined. V was pared by 2 bases and J by 4 bases, with 9 bases between. The germline V gene encodes CDR1 SGHNT and CDR2 YYREEE (reference sequence). This CDR3 is 13 amino acids long. Here the CDR3 DNA reads TGTGCCAGCAGCTTCGGACCGAGCTATGGCTACACCTTC. As protein: CASSFGPSYGYTF. The entire variable domain, with the rest obtained from reference TRBV5-4 and TRBJ1-2, is as follows: ETGVTQSPTHLIKTRGQQVTLRCSSQSGHNTVSWYQQALGQGPQFIFQYYREEENGRGNFPPRFSGLQFPNYSSELNVNALELDDSALYLCASSFGPSYGYTFGSGTRLTVV.

The chain is built from TRBV11-2 and TRBJ1-3; D gene uncertain. V was trimmed by 1 base and J by 4 bases, leaving 5 bases between them. CDR1 and CDR2 (germline): SGHAT, FQNNGV. The CDR3 is 13 amino acids. As DNA, the CDR3 is TGTGCCAGCAGCTTAGCCCAGGGAAACACCATATATTTT. This codes for CASSLAQGNTIYF.

The chain couples TRBV5-1 to TRBJ1-4; no definite D call. Trimming left V 8 bases short and J 4 bases short, with 18 bases between. CDR3 length: 15 residues. CDR1 is SGHRS and CDR2 is YFSETQ in the germline V gene. This chain's CDR3 is CARKKPPLVNEKLFF. The DNA of the CDR3 is TGCGCCAGAAAAAAGCCGCCCCTAGTTAATGAAAAACTGTTTTTT.

The rearrangement joins TRBV7-9 to TRBJ1-5; D remains ambiguous. V dropped 6 bases and J dropped 0 bases, with 15 bases sitting between them. The CDR3 is 16 residues long. CDR1 is SEHNR, CDR2 FQNEAQ, per germline (reference sequence). The CDR3 region has the DNA TGTGCCAGCAGTTATGTGGGCGGCTATAGCAATCAGCCCCAGCATTTT. Its protein product is CASSYVGGYSNQPQHF.

CDR3 sequence reads: CASSFSSGGESYNEQFF. For the CDR3, the DNA is TGTGCCAGCAGCTTCTCTAGCGGGGGGGAATCCTACAATGAGCAGTTCTTC. The chain is built from TRBV11-3 and TRBJ2-1; 12 nucleotides line up with TRBD2. Losses at the gene ends were 3 bases for V and 1 base for J; bases not matched to a gene: 4. Germline CDR1 SGHNT, CDR2 YENEEA. The CDR3 contains 17 residues.

In its sample, this clone was seen a few times. This chain links TRBV10-2 with TRBJ2-7; TRBD2 aligns across 13 bases. Trimming removed 7 bases from V and 0 bases from J; junction bases left unmatched: 3. CDR1 is WSHSY and CDR2 is SAAADI in the germline V gene. The CDR3 loop spans 15 amino acids. Written as DNA, the CDR3 is TGCGCCAGCATGGGACTAGCGGGGAGCTCCTACGAGCAGTACTTC. It yields the protein CASMGLAGSSYEQYF.

This chain joins TRBV6-5 and TRBJ2-3, with D hard to call. This CDR3 region has 14 residues. Germline V gives CDR1 MNHEY, CDR2 SVGAGI. Trimming stripped 1 base from V and 2 bases from J, with 7 bases between. As DNA, the CDR3 is TGTGCCAGCAGTTACTTCCAAAACACAGATACGCAGTATTTT. Its translation: CASSYFQNTDTQYF.

V usage is TRBV9 and J usage is TRBJ1-6; D possibly corresponds to TRBD1 (6 bases). This CDR3 region has 15 residues. Germline CDR1 reads SGDLS; CDR2 reads YYNGEE. Trimming removed 1 base at V and 6 bases at J, with 11 bases between. CDR3 sequence reads: CASSVTGQGNSPLHF. CDR3 sequence (DNA): TGTGCCAGCAGCGTAACAGGGCAGGGTAATTCACCCCTCCACTTT.

The chain combines TRBV5-5 with TRBJ2-2, with D unresolved. The CDR3 loop spans 14 amino acids. Trimming cost V 1 base and J 2 bases, with 6 bases left between them. Germline V gene data show CDR1 as SGHKS and CDR2 as YYEKEE (reference sequence). The CDR3 coding sequence is TGTGCCAGCAGCTTGTTCCTTAACACCGGGGAGCTGTTTTTT. As protein: CASSLFLNTGELFF.

The chain is built from TRBV4-1 and TRBJ1-1; D is perhaps TRBD1 (5 bases). Trimming shortened V by 4 bases and J by 7 bases, and 22 bases separated the two germline ends. CDR3 length equals 16 residues. Germline V gene lookup returns CDR1 MGHRA and CDR2 YSYEKL. The CDR3 region has the DNA TGCGCCAGCAGCCCCCAGTTCGCCAGGGCTCGAGGTGAAGCTTTCTTT. This encodes CASSPQFARARGEAFF.

The chain has TRBV11-2 and TRBJ2-7, with unresolved D. Germline V gene data show CDR1 as SGHAT and CDR2 as FQNNGV. The V gene lost 0 bases and the J gene lost 3 bases, with 12 bases spanning the gap. This CDR3 comprises 15 residues. This CDR3 reads CASSLDIGSHYEQYF. In DNA, the CDR3 is TGTGCCAGCAGCTTAGATATCGGTTCCCACTACGAGCAGTACTTC.

J is TRBJ1-1 and V is TRBV7-9; D not resolved. V shed 2 bases and J shed 1 base, with 2 bases lying between them. Germline-derived CDR1 and CDR2 are SEHNR and FQNEAQ (reference sequence). There are 12 residues in the CDR3. In nucleotides, the CDR3 is TGTGCCAGCAGCTTACAGAACACTGAAGCTTTCTTT. Translating gives CASSLQNTEAFF.

Within the sample, this clone is medium-sized. The V call is TRBV2, the J call TRBJ2-1; D gene unclear. Germline values: CDR1 SNHLY, CDR2 FYNNEI. The CDR3 length is 10 residues. V lost 2 bases and J 9 bases, leaving 2 bases between the germline ends. The CDR3 DNA follows: TGTGCCAGCAGTGAACTTGAGCAGTTCTTC. Encoded protein: CASSELEQFF. The full variable domain, rest sourced from reference TRBV2 and TRBJ2-1, is EPEVTQTPSHQVTQMGQEVILRCVPISNHLYFYWYRQILGQKVEFLVSFYNNEISEKSEIFDDQFSVERPDGSNFTLKIRSTKLEDSAMYFCASSELEQFFGPGTRLTVL.

In its sample, this clone was seen a few times. The chain uses TRBV5-4 and TRBJ2-7; 10 nucleotides match TRBD1. Per germline, CDR1 SGHNT and CDR2 YYREEE (reference sequence). There are 15 residues in the CDR3. The trim removed 4 bases at V and 4 bases at J, leaving 8 bases unmatched. Here the CDR3 reads CASSPPGQGYYEQYF. CDR3 nucleotide sequence: TGTGCCAGCAGCCCCCCGGGACAGGGGTATTACGAGCAGTACTTC.

DNA for the CDR3: TGTGCCTCTTCCTCGTCAGGGGGGGCAGATACGCAGTATTTT. Translation gives CASSSSGGADTQYF. The chain employs TRBV25-1 and TRBJ2-3, with D perhaps given as TRBD1 or TRBD2 (7 bases each). This CDR3 is built from 14 residues. CDR1 and CDR2 (germline): MGHDK, SYGVNS. The V end lost 11 bases, the J end lost 4 bases, and 19 bases lay between the germline ends. Using reference TRBV25-1 and TRBJ2-3 for the parts outside the CDR3, the full variable domain is EADIYQTPRYLVIGTGKKITLECSQTMGHDKMYWYQQDPGMELHLIHYSYGVNSTEKGDLSSESTVSRIRTEHFPLTLESARPSHTSQYLCASSSSGGADTQYFGPGTRLTVL.

This clone was counted a single time. The chain couples TRBV2 to TRBJ2-3; 13 nucleotides agree with TRBD2. The CDR3 loop spans 14 amino acids. The V segment lost 8 bases and the J segment 5 bases; nucleotides outside the gene matches: 4. Germline CDR1 is SNHLY and CDR2 is FYNNEI. CDR3 sequence reads: CASGLAGAEDTQYF. The CDR3 bases are TGTGCCAGCGGACTAGCGGGGGCCGAAGATACGCAGTATTTT.

V and J are TRBV6-5 and TRBJ1-2, with 7 positions matching TRBD1. The germline CDR1 and CDR2 sequences are MNHEY and SVGAGI. CDR3 length equals 15 residues. The junction had 11 bases not matched to a gene; V was cut back by 6 bases and J by 4 bases. The CDR3: CASRGRGTASYGYTF. In nucleotides, the CDR3 is TGTGCCAGCAGGGGCCGTGGGACAGCGTCCTATGGCTACACCTTC.

The sample holds a few counts of this clone. The chain has TRBV27 and TRBJ1-1; no definite D call. The V and J ends lost 4 bases and 0 bases respectively, with 12 bases between them. The CDR3 covers 15 residues. Germline CDR1 is MNHEY and CDR2 is SMNVEV (reference sequence). Here the CDR3 reads CASSSPSVMNTEAFF. The CDR3 nucleotides read TGTGCCAGCAGTTCGCCCAGTGTTATGAACACTGAAGCTTTCTTT.

In DNA form, the CDR3 reads TGTGCCAGCAGCCCCTTCTGGGGTTCCTCCTACGAGCAGTACTTC. It codes for CASSPFWGSSYEQYF. V and J are TRBV28 and TRBJ2-7, with no clear D. Trimming pared 6 bases from V and 0 bases from J, leaving 15 bases between. The germline gives CDR1 MDHEN, CDR2 SYDVKM. The CDR3 is 15 amino acids.

The chain is built from TRBV28 and TRBJ1-4; TRBD1 matches 7 bases. With 5 bases clipped from V and 6 bases from J, the junction kept 3 bases outside the gene matches. The germline V gene encodes CDR1 MDHEN and CDR2 SYDVKM. CDR3 length equals 13 residues. In DNA form, the CDR3 reads TGTGCCAGCAGTCGCAGGGGGGATGAAAAACTGTTTTTT. Amino acids: CASSRRGDEKLFF.

This chain links TRBV28 with TRBJ2-2, with D perhaps matching TRBD1 or TRBD2 (5 bases each). V was clipped by 7 bases and J by 9 bases, with 18 bases between them. This CDR3 has 14 residues. Germline lookup yields CDR1 MDHEN and CDR2 SYDVKM. Here the CDR3 DNA reads TGTGCCAGCAATCCTCCGGGACGATCTCGGGAGCTGTTTTTT. This translates into CASNPPGRSRELFF.

V usage is TRBV5-8 and J usage is TRBJ2-5; TRBD1 or TRBD2 may be the D gene (5 bases each). This CDR3 is 15 amino acids long. Trimming pared 3 bases from V and 7 bases from J, leaving 19 bases between. Germline CDR1 SGHTS, CDR2 YDEGEE. CDR3 DNA sequence: TGTGCCAGCAGCTCAACCCGGATGGGGGTGGGGACCCAGTACTTC. This gives the protein CASSSTRMGVGTQYF.